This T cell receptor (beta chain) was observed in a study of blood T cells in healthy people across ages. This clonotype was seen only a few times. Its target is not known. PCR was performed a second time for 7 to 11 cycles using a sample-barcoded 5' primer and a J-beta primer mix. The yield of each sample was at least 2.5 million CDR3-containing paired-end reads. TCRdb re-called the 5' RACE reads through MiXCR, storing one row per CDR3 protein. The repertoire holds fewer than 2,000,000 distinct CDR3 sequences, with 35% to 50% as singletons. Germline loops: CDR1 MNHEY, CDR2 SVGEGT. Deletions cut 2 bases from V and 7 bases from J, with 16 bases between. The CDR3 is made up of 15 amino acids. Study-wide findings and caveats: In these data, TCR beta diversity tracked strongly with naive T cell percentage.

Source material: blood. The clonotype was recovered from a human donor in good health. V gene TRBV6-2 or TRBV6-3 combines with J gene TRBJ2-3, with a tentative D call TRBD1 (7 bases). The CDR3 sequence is CASSYAGGLGHTQYF. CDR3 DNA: TGTGCCAGCAGTTACGCAGGGGGACTTGGACATACGCAGTATTTT.